Given below is one T cell receptor (beta chain) in context. The antigen this receptor binds is unknown. No per-base quality is available; no much larger clone lies one base away. This sample is drawn from a study of Ad26.COV2.S vaccination and SARS-CoV-2 variants (dated by TCRdb to about 2021). With respect to the entire study: Donors in the vaccine arm were drawn from COV1001, a phase I-IIa trial of Ad26.COV2.S in healthy adults that was multicentre, randomized, double-blind and placebo-controlled. Blinding of investigators to trial group allocation was maintained during experiments and outcome assessment. Participants in the trial were split at random into five groups of five each, receiving low-dose or high-dose Ad26.COV2.S once or twice, or else placebo on both occasions. Sequencing of the TCRbeta repertoire served to evaluate the specificity and breadth of SARS-CoV-2-reactive T cell receptors following Ad26.COV2.S vaccination. The TCR-sequenced set comprised around 32 samples: some 19 Ad26.COV2.S vaccine recipients, 5 placebo recipients and 8 SARS-CoV-2 convalescent individuals. Ad26.COV2.S was given intramuscularly at 5x10^10 or 1x10^11 viral particles, as a single shot or as two shots 56 days apart.

V is reduced by 2 bases and J by 7 bases, leaving a spacing of 14 bases between them. The germline V gene encodes CDR1 WSHSY and CDR2 SAAADI. The CDR3, from cysteine to phenylalanine, totals 14 residues. CDR3 DNA only is kept here, 42 bases in frame from base 1. Points the paper makes about the study in general: The study lacked the statistical power to compare responses across vaccine doses or regimens. According to the authors, total T cell responses may have been underestimated by the TCR breadth and depth analyses. Non-spike TCR breadth was comparable between vaccine and placebo recipients, consistent with the vaccine containing only spike. Ad26.COV2.S recipients had higher spike-specific TCR breadth than placebo recipients (P = 0.0014). After vaccination, substantial breadth of spike-specific CD8+ and CD4+ T cell responses was reported.

TCRbeta CDR3 regions were sequenced with the immunoSEQ Assay. After extraction, genomic DNA underwent amplification by bias-controlled multiplex PCR, followed by high-throughput sequencing. The authors' analysis ran thus. To quantify the absolute abundance of each unique TCRbeta CDR3 region, sequences were collapsed and filtered. T cell fraction was estimated by normalizing TCRbeta template counts to usable DNA, with usable DNA measured through amplification of reference genes found in all nucleated cells. Repertoire TCRs were annotated as SARS-CoV-2-specific by exact matching of V gene, CDR3 amino acid sequence and J gene to a known reactive TCR set. The reference SARS-CoV-2 TCR set came from MIRA and was filtered for enrichment in COVID-19-positive ImmuneCODE repertoires, removing public or cross-reactive TCRs. Using the MIRA antigens, annotated TCRs were further analysed by specific ORF or by position within an ORF. Breadth was defined as the number of annotated unique rearrangements divided by the total number of unique productive rearrangements, and depth was defined as the summed frequency of the annotated unique rearrangements. TCR breadth was compared between groups using two-sided Wilcoxon rank-sum tests. Sourced from immuneACCESS, this table was stored by TCRdb with only in-frame sequences that have V and J called. A share of the clones is absent; for the studies checked, an unresolved V gene accounts for under half, and the remainder has no known explanation. Clone size and V and J calls were adopted from that table, with D and trimming inferred from the DNA. The sample profile shows approximately 420,000 clones; approximately 86% of them were found once. The leading ten clones occupy roughly 3% of the sample.

The treatment or condition label, as the study defines it: roughly 19 received Ad26.COV2.S at low or high dose, single or two shots; about five received placebo; per-sample allocation not given. For vaccine and placebo recipients, repertoires were sequenced using samples collected on day 63 after the first injection. Cohort 1b enrolled roughly 25 adults aged 18-55 years at a single site in Boston, USA, between 29 July and 7 August 2020. As a vaccine, Ad26.COV2.S was a replication-incompetent adenovirus type 26 vector that expressed a prefusion-stabilized SARS-CoV-2 spike protein derived from the original Wuhan strain.

The sample in question was peripheral blood, obtained in a trial of Ad26.COV2.S vaccine versus placebo. The sequence is built from TRBV10-2 and TRBJ1-2, and perhaps TRBD1 as D gene, on 5 matching bases. This TCR was recovered from a person aged 18-60 years who received the Ad26.COV2.S COVID-19 vaccine or a placebo. The base sequence is TGCGCCAGCAGTGAGGGCAGGGTTCCACGTGGCTACACCTTC. Translated, it reads CASSEGRVPRGYTF.